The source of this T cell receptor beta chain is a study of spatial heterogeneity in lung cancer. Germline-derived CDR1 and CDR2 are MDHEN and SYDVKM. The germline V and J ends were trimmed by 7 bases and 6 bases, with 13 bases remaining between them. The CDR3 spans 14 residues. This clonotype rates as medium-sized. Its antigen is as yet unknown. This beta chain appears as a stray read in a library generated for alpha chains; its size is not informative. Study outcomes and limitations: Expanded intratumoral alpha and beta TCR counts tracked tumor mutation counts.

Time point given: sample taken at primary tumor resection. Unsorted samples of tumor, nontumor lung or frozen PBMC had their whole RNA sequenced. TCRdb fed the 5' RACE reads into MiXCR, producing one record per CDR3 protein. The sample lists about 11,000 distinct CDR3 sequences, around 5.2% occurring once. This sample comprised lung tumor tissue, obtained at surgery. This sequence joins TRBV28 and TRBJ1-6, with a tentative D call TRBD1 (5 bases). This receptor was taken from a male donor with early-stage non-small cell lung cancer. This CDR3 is CASKRAGSNSPLHF. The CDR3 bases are TGTGCCAGCAAAAGGGCAGGGAGTAATTCACCCCTCCACTTT.